This T cell receptor (beta chain) was captured by sequencing in a study of blood T cell repertoires in COVID-19 (dated by TCRdb to between 2020 and 2021). As for the study more broadly: Samples from collaborators originated in the United States, Italy and Spain and spanned both the acute and convalescent phases of COVID-19. Subjects who had been exposed to COVID-19, were actively infected with it, or had recovered from it provided the deeply sampled blood TCRbeta repertoires that made up the dataset. Samples were obtained from the ongoing ImmuneRACE study (first 160 participants) and from over a thousand subjects provided by 6 global collaborators. The repertoires were released in a freely available public database intended as a resource for research on the immune response to SARS-CoV-2. The prospective study material was composed of cDNA or gDNA derived from T cells, B-cell-depleted T cells, or PBMCs. A de-identified subject ID, COVID-19 status, age in years and sex were almost always included in the sample metadata. Where available, HLA class I and class II types were taken from metadata supplied by the sample provider and were not determined by assay-based typing. What the authors observed across the whole study: How much clinical and demographic metadata was included differed by source and by participant, and the metadata was provided uncurated.

The collaborating institutions used their own protocols to collect whole blood in K2EDTA tubes. For TCRbeta analysis, collaborators shipped samples in one of three forms: frozen whole blood, isolated PBMCs, or DNA extracted from either of those sample types. In regard to this clone: Which antigen it targets is not known. Base qualities are not provided; no much larger clone lies one nucleotide away.

TCRbeta CDR3 regions were amplified from genomic DNA by means of the immunoSEQ Assay, a bias-controlled multiplex PCR. Per the original workflow: Within the assay, amplification of reference gene primers was used to estimate how many nucleated cells each sample contained. To quantify the absolute abundance of each unique TCRbeta CDR3 rearrangement, sequence reads were collapsed and filtered. For each sample, productive Simpson clonality was calculated by taking the square root of Simpson's diversity index across productive rearrangements. TCRdb mirrors the immuneACCESS table, restricted to in-frame sequences. Some clones are absent from its copies; in checked studies, under half trace to an unresolved V gene, and the reason for the others is unknown. V and J calls and clone size are those listed in that table; D and trimming were worked out from the DNA. This sample gives around 23,000 clones in total; over 75% of them show up just once. The top ten clones comprise approximately 20% of the sample.

The CDR3 starts with the cysteine, ends with the phenylalanine, and has 17 residues. Only the CDR3 DNA is retained, 51 bases long and in frame from the first base. From the germline V gene (reference sequence), CDR1 is MNHEY and CDR2 is SMNVEV. Clipping removes 9 bases from V and 3 bases from J, with 17 as the unmatched junction base count. The sequenced sample was peripheral blood. The V and J segments used are TRBV27 and TRBJ1-2; 9 of the junction bases match TRBD1. This receptor was taken from a human donor in a cohort sampled during active COVID-19. For the CDR3, the sequence is CASSPRGRTGAYYGYTF. DNA sequence: TGTGCCAGTAGCCCTCGGGGGCGGACAGGGGCCTACTATGGCTACACCTTC.